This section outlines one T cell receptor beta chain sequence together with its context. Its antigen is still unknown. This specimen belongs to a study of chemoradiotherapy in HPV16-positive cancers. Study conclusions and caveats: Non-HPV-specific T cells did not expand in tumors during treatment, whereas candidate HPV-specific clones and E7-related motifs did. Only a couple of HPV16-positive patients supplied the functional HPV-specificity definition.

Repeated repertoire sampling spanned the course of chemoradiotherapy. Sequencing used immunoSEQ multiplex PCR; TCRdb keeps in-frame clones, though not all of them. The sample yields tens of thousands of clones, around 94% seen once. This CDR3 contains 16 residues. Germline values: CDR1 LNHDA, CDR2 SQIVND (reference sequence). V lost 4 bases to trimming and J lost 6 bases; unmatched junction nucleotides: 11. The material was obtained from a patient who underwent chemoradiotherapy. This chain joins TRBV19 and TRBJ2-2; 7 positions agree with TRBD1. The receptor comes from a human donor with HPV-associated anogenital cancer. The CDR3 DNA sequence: TGTGCCAGTAGTACCCTCGACAGGGTTCCCTCCGGGGAGCTGTTTTTT. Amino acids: CASSTLDRVPSGELFF.